This TCR beta chain was identified in a study of technical replicates of blood from a handful of donors. Germline assignment: CDR1 SGHAT and CDR2 FQNNGV. Trimming pared 5 bases from V and 0 bases from J, leaving 11 bases between. CDR3 size: 15 residues. Assay used: immunoSEQ multiplex PCR; TCRdb lists only in-frame clones, some missing. The table shows 75,000 to 95,000 clones, with roughly 90% occurring only once. The sample was T cells isolated from PBMCs. The source is a human donor in good health. This chain connects TRBV11-2 to TRBJ1-5, with D uncertain. In DNA, the CDR3 is TGTGCCAGCAGCCCCCGGGGAGATAGCAATCAGCCCCAGCATTTT. Residues: CASSPRGDSNQPQHF.